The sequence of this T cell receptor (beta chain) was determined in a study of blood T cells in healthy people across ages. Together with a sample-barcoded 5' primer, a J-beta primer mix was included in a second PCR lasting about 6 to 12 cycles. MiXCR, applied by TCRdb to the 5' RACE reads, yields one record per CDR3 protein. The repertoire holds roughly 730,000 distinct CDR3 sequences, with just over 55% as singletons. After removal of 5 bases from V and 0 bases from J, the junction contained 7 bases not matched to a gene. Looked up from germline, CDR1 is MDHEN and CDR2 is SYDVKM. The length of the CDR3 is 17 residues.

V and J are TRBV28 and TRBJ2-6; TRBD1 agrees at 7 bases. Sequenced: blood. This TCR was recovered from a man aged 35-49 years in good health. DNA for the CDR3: TGTGCCAGCAGTCCCCGACAGGGAATCTCTGGGGCCAACGTCCTGACTTTC. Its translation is CASSPRQGISGANVLTF.